This T cell receptor (beta chain) originates from a study of CXCR3-negative and CXCR3-positive naive CD8 T cells. At around 300,000 cells each, triplicate sorts were carried out for each CD8+ T cell subset. Cells classed as naive CD8+ T cells were CD45RO-CCR7+CD27+CD95-. Worth noting for this clonotype: What it binds is not known.

Germline CDR1 and CDR2: SQVTM and ANQGSEA. CDR3 size: 13 residues. The authors made the TRB cDNA libraries by 5' RACE using UMI labels. TCRdb derives one entry per CDR3 protein from the 5' RACE reads, leaving out DNA. In all, the sample yields 130,000 to 150,000 distinct CDR3 sequences. Study-level results: Cryopreserved cells partially lost CXCR3 expression, and fresh PBMCs were used in most assays. Greater hydrophobicity was found in TRB CDR3s of CXCR3-positive naive cells than of CXCR3-negative naive cells.

This chain links TRBV29-1 with TRBJ1-1. The sample consisted of naive CXCR3+ CD8+ T cells from blood. Subset reported: CD45RO-CCR7+CD27+CD95- naive CD8+ T cells expressing CXCR3 (TNR3+). The TCR originated in a human donor in good health. Some clones in this sample may be carry-over from other donors' samples. The CDR3 protein is CSASGGENTEAFF.